This T cell receptor (beta chain) derives from a study of shared clonotypes between healthy human individuals. Germline V gene data show CDR1 as SGHAT and CDR2 as FQDESV (reference sequence). With 6 bases clipped from V and 4 bases from J, the junction kept 8 bases outside the gene matches. This CDR3 is 16 amino acids long. Repertoires were generated with immunoSEQ multiplex PCR, while TCRdb's copy carries only in-frame clones and drops some. The repertoire consists of approximately 2,000,000 clones, with approximately 92% occurring once and the leading ten covering about 1.7%. General study points: A handful of donors had 5% to 6% of their naive CD4 clonotypes in common.

With regard to this clone: The antigen remains unidentified.

Selected positively for CCR7 and CD45RO-negative, naive CD8 cells excluded terminally differentiated effector memory CD45RA+ cells. The chain employs TRBV11-1 and TRBJ2-6, with 8 bases identical to TRBD2. The sequence was obtained from a man between 18 and 35 years old in good health. Some clones in this sample may be carry-over from other donors' samples. Input material: naive CD8+ T cells from PBMCs. Written as DNA, the CDR3 is TGTGCCAGCAGTCAGCGGGGGCCAGGAGGGGCCAACGTCCTGACTTTC. This translates into CASSQRGPGGANVLTF.